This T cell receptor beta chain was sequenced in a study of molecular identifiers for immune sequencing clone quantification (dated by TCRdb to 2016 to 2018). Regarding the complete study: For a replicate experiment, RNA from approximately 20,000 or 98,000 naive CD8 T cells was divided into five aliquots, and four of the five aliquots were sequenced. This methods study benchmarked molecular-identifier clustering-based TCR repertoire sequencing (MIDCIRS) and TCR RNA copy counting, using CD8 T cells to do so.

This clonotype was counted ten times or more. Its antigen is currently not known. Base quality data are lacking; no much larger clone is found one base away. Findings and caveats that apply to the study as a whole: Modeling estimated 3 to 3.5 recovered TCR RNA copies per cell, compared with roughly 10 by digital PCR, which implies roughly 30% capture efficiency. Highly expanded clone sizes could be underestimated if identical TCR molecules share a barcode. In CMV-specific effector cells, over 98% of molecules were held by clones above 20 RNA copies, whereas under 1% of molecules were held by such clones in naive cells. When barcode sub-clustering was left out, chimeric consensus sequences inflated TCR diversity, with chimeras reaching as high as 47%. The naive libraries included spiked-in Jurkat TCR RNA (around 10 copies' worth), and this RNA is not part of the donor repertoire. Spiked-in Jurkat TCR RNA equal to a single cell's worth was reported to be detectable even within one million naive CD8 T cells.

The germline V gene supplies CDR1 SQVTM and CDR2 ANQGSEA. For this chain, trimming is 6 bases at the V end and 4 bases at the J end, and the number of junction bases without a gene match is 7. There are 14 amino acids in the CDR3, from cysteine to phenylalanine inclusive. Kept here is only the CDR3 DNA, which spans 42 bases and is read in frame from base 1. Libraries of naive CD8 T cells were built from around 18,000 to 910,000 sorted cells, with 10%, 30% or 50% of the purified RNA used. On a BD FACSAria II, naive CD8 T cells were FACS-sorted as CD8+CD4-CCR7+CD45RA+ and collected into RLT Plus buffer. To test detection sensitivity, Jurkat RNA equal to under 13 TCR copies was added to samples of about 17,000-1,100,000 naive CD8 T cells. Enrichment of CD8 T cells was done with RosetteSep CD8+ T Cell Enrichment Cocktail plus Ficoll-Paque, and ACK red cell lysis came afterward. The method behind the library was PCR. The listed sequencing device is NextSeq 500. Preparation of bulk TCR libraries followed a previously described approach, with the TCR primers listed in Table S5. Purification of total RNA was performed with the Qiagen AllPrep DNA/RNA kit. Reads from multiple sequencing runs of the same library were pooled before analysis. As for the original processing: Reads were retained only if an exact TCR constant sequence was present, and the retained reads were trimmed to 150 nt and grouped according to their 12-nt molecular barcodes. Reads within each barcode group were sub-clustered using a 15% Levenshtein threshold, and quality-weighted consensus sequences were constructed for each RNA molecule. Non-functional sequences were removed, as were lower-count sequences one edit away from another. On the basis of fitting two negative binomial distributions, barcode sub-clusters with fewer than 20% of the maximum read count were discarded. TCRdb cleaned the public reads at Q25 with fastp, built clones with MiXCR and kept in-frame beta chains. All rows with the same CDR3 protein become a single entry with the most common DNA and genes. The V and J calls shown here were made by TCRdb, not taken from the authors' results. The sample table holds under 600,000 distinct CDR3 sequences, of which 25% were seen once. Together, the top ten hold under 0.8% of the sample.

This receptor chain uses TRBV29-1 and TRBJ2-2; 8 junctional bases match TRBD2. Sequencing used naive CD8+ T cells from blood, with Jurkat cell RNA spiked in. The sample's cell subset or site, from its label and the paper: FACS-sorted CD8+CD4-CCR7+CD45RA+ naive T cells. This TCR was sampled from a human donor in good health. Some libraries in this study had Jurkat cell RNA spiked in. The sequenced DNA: TGCAGCGTAGAAAGCGGGAGAGGCACCGGGGAGCTGTTTTTT. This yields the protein CSVESGRGTGELFF.